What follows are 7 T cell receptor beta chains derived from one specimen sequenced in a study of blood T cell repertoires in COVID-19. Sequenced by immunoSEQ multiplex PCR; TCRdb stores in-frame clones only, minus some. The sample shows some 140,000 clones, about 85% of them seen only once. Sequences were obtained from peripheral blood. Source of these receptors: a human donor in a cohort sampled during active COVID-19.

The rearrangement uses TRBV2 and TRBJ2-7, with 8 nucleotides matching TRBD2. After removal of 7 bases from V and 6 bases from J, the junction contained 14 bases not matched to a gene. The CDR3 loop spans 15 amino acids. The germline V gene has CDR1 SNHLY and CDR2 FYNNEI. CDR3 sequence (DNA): TGTGCCAGCATGCCCCTAGCGGGTGGATTGAGCGAGCAGTACTTC. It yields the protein CASMPLAGGLSEQYF.

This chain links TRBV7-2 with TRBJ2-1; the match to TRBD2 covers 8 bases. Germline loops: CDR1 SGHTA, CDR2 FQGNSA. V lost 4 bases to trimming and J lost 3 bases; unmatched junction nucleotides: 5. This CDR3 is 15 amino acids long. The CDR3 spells CASSSVGTSYNEQFF. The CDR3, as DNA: TGTGCCAGCAGCTCAGTTGGGACTAGCTACAATGAGCAGTTCTTC. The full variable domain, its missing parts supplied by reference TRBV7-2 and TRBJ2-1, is GAGVSQSPSNKVTEKGKDVELRCDPISGHTALYWYRQSLGQGLEFLIYFQGNSAPDKSGLPSDRFSAERTGGSVSTLTIQRTQQEDSAVYLCASSSVGTSYNEQFFGPGTRLTVL.

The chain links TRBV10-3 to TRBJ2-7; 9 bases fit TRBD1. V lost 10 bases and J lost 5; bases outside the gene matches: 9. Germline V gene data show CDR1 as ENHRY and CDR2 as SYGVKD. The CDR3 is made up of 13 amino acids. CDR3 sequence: CATTGGAQNEQYV. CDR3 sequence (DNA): TGTGCCACCACAGGGGGCGCCCAGAACGAGCAGTACGTC.

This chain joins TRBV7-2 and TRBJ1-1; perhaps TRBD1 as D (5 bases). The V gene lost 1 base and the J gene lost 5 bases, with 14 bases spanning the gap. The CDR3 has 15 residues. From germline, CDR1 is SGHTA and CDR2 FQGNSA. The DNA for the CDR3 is TGTGCCAGCAGCTTAGAGGCAGGGCGTGGGACTGAAGCTTTCTTT. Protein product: CASSLEAGRGTEAFF.

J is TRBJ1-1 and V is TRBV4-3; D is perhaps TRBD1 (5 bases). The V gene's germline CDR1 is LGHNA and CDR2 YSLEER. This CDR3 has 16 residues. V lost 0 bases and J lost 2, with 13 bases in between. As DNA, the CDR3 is TGCGCCAGCAGCCAAGATGCGACAGCGGGAAACACTGAAGCTTTCTTT. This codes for CASSQDATAGNTEAFF.

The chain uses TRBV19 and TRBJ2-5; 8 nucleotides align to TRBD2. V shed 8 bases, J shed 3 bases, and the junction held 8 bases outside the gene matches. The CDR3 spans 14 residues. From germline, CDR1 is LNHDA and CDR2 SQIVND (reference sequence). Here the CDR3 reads CASLGAGGKETQYF. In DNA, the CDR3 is TGTGCCAGTCTAGGCGCGGGGGGAAAAGAGACCCAGTACTTC.

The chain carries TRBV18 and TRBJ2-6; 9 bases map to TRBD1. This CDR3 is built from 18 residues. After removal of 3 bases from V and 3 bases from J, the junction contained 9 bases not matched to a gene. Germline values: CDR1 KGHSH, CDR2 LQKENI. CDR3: CASSPETGGSGGANVLTF. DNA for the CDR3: TGTGCCAGCTCACCCGAGACAGGGGGATCTGGTGGGGCCAACGTCCTGACTTTC.